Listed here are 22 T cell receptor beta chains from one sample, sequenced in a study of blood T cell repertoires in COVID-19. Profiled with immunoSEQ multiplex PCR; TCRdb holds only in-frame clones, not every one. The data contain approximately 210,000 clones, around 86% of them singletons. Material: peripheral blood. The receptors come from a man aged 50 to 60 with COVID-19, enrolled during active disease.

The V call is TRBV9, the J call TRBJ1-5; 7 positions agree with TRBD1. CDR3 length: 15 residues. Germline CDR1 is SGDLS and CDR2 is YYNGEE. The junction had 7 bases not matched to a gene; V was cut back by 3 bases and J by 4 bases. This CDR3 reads CASSETGLLNQPQHF. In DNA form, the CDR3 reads TGTGCCAGCAGCGAGACAGGGCTCCTTAATCAGCCCCAGCATTTT.

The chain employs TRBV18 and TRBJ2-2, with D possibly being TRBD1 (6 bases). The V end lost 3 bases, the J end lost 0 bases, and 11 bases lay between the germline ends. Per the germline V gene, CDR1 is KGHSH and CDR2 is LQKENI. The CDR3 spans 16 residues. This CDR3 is CASSPQGPANTGELFF. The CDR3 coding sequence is TGTGCCAGCTCACCTCAGGGGCCCGCGAACACCGGGGAGCTGTTTTTT.

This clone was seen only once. The CDR3 here is CASSKNRRSPLHF. As DNA, the CDR3 is TGTGCCAGCAGCAAAAACAGGCGTTCACCCCTCCACTTT. This chain joins TRBV21-1 and TRBJ1-6; the D segment call TRBD1 is taken from the table without a DNA check. TRBV21-1 is an annotated pseudogene. The CDR3 runs 13 residues.

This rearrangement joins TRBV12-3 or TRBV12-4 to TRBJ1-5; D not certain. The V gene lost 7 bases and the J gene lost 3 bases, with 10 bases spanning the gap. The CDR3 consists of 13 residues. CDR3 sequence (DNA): TGTGCCAGCACCCCTCAGTCCAATCAGCCCCAGCATTTT. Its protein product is CASTPQSNQPQHF.

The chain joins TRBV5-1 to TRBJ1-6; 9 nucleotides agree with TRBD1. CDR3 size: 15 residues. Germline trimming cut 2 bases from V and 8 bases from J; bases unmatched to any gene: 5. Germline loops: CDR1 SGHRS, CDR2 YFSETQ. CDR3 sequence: CASSFTGQGDSPLHF. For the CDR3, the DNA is TGCGCCAGCAGCTTTACGGGACAGGGCGATTCACCCCTCCACTTT.

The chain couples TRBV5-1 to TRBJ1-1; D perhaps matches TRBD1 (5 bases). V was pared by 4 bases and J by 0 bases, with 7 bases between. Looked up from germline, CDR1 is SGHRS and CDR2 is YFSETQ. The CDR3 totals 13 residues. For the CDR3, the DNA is TGCGCCAGCAGCAGGACAATGAACACTGAAGCTTTCTTT. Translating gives CASSRTMNTEAFF.

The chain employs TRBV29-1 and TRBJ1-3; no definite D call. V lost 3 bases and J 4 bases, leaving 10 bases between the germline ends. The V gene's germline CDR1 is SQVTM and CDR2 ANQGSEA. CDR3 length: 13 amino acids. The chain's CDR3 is CSVDLTGGNTIYF. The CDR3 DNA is TGCAGCGTTGACCTGACTGGAGGAAACACCATATATTTT.

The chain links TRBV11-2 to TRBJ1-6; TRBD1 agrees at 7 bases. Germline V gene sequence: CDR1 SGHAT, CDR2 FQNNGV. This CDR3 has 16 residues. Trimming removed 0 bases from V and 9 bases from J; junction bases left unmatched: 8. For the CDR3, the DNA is TGTGCCAGCAGCTTAGAAGGTCGACAGGGAGGTTCACCCCTCCACTTT. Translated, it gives CASSLEGRQGGSPLHF.

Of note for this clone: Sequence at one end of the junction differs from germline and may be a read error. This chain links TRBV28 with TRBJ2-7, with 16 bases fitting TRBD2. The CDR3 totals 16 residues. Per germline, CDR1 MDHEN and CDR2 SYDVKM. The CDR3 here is CASSHQGLGLAGGLVF. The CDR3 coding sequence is TGTGCCAGCAGTCACCAGGGGCTGGGACTAGCGGGGGGGCTAGTCTTC.

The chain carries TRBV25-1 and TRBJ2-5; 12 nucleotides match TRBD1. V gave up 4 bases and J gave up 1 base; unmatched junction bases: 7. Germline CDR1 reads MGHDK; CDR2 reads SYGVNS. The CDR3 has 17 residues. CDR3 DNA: TGTGCCAGCAGTGTCACTCCGGGACAGGGGGCCCAAGAGACCCAGTACTTC. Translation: CASSVTPGQGAQETQYF.

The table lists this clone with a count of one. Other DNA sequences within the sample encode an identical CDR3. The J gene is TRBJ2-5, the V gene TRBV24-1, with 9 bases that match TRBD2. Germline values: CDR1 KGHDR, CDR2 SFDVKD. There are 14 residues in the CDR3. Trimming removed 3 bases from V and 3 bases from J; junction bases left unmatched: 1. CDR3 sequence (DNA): TGTGCCACCAGTGATCCTAGCGGGGAAGAGACCCAGTACTTC. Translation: CATSDPSGEETQYF.

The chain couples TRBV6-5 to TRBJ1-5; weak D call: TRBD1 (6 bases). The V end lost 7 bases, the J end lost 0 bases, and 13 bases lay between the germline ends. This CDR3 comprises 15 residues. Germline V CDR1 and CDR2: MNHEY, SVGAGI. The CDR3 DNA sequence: TGTGCCAGCACCCCGGGGGGCCATAGCAATCAGCCCCAGCATTTT. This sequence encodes CASTPGGHSNQPQHF.

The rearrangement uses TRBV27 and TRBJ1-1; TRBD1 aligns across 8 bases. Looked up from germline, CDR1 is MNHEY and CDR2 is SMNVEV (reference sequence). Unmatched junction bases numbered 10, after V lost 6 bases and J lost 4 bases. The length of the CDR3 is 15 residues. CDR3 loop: CASSSQGAVGTEAFF. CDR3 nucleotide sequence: TGTGCCAGCAGCTCCCAGGGGGCAGTCGGCACTGAAGCTTTCTTT.

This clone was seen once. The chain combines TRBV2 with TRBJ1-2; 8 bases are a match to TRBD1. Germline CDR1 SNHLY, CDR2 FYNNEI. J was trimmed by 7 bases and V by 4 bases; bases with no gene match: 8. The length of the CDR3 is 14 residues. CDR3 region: CASSVRQGAGGYTF. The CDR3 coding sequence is TGTGCCAGCAGTGTCAGGCAGGGGGCCGGTGGCTACACCTTC.

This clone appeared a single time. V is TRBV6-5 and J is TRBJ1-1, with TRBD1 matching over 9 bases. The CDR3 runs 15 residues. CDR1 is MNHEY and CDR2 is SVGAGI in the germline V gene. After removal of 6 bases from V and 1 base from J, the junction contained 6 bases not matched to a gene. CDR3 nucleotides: TGTGCCAGCAGCAGCCGGGACAGGGCGAACACTGAAGCTTTCTTT. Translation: CASSSRDRANTEAFF.

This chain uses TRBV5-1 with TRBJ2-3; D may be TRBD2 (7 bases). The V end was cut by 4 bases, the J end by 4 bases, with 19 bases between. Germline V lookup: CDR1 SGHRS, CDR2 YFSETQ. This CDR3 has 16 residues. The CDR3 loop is CASSEGGRAPADTQYF. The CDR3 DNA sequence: TGCGCCAGCAGCGAAGGGGGGAGGGCTCCCGCAGATACGCAGTATTTT.

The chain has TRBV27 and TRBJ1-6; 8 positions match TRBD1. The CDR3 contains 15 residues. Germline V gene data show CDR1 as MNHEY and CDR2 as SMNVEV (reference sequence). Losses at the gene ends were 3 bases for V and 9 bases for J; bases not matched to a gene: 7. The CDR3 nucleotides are TGTGCCAGCAGTTTGGATGGACAGGGACCTTCACCCCTCCACTTT. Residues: CASSLDGQGPSPLHF.

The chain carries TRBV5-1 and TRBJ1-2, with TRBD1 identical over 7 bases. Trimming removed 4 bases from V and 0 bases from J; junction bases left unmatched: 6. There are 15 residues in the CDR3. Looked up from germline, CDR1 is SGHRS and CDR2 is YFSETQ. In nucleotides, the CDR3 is TGCGCCAGCAGCCTTGGACAGGACTCTAACTATGGCTACACCTTC. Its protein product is CASSLGQDSNYGYTF.

In DNA form, the CDR3 reads TGTGCCAGCTCACCGTGGGACAGGGAAAGCAACGAGCAGTACTTC. This sequence encodes CASSPWDRESNEQYF. V and J are TRBV18 and TRBJ2-7; TRBD1 matches 9 bases. This CDR3 spans 15 amino acids. The J segment lost 5 bases and the V segment lost 3 bases, leaving 8 bases of the junction unmatched. Per the germline V gene, CDR1 is KGHSH and CDR2 is LQKENI.

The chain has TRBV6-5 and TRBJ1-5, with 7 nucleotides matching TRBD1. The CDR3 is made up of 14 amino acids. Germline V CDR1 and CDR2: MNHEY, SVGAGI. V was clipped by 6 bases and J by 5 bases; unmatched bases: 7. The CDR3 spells CASRNRGVDQPQHF. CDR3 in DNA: TGTGCCAGCAGAAACAGGGGAGTCGATCAGCCCCAGCATTTT.

CDR3 bases: TGTGCCAGCAGCTTTACGGGGGACAGGGTGGCCTATGGAGGCTACACCTTC. This translates into CASSFTGDRVAYGGYTF. V usage is TRBV7-9 and J usage is TRBJ1-2; 9 bases line up with TRBD1. In germline, CDR1 is SEHNR, CDR2 FQNEAQ (reference sequence). J lost 8 bases, V lost 3 bases, and 16 bases had no gene match. The CDR3 length is 17 residues. The full variable domain, its missing parts supplied by reference TRBV7-9 and TRBJ1-2, is DTGVSQNPRHKITKRGQNVTFRCDPISEHNRLYWYRQTLGQGPEFLTYFQNEAQLEKSRLLSDRFSAERPKGSFSTLEIQRTEQGDSAMYLCASSFTGDRVAYGGYTFGSGTRLTVV.

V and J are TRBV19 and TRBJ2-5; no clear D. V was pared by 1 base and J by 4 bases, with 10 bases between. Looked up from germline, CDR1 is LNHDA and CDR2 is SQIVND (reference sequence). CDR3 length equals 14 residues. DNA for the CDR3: TGTGCCAGTAGTATAGCTTTGTTCCGAGAGACCCAGTACTTC. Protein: CASSIALFRETQYF.